These 28 T cell receptor beta chains were sequenced from one sample in a study of cytomegalovirus exposure and HLA in healthy donors. It was with 60 Vbeta and 13 Jbeta primers that the PCR ran. Clones were read by immunoSEQ multiplex PCR, and TCRdb kept only the in-frame ones, dropping some. The top ten hold 2.3% of the sample, which has about 89,000 clones, about 68% seen once. The sample comprised PBMCs. These receptor sequences come from a human donor in good health.

This chain connects TRBV13 to TRBJ2-1; 7 bases fit TRBD2. The CDR3 contains 17 residues. Germline-derived CDR1 and CDR2 are PRHDT and FYEKMQ (reference sequence). J lost 1 base, V lost 4 bases, and 10 bases had no gene match. CDR3 in amino acids: CASSSYYGGGSYNEQFF. CDR3 coding DNA: TGTGCCAGCAGCTCTTATTATGGGGGGGGTTCCTACAATGAGCAGTTCTTC.

The chain combines TRBV9 with TRBJ2-7, with TRBD2 matching over 10 bases. J gave up 2 bases and V 5 bases, and 7 bases lay outside the gene matches. Per germline, CDR1 SGDLS and CDR2 YYNGEE. The CDR3 runs to 15 residues. CDR3 bases: TGTGCCAGCAGTGATGGCAGCGGGGGGGCCTACGAGCAGTACTTC. Its translation is CASSDGSGGAYEQYF.

This chain links TRBV10-2 with TRBJ1-1, with 8 bases lining up with TRBD1. Losses at the gene ends were 6 bases for V and 9 bases for J; bases not matched to a gene: 6. The CDR3 is 12 residues long. CDR1 is WSHSY, CDR2 SAAADI, per germline. The CDR3 region has the DNA TGCGCCAGCAGCCCAGGGGGCTTAAAAGCTTTCTTT. Its protein is CASSPGGLKAFF.

J is TRBJ1-2 and V is TRBV7-2, with D tentatively TRBD1 (5 bases). CDR1 and CDR2 (germline): SGHTA, FQGNSA. The CDR3 is 14 amino acids. The V gene lost 2 bases and the J gene lost 1 base, with 8 bases spanning the gap. The CDR3 DNA is TGTGCCAGCAGCTTATTAGGGGTTAACTATGGCTACACCTTC. This gives the protein CASSLLGVNYGYTF.

Of note for this clone: This CDR3 is also generated by other DNA sequences in the sample. The chain carries TRBV5-1 and TRBJ1-2, with a tentative D call TRBD1 (6 bases). V lost 0 bases and J 6 bases, leaving 9 bases between the germline ends. The CDR3 loop spans 13 amino acids. Germline CDR1 and CDR2: SGHRS and YFSETQ. The CDR3 coding sequence is TGCGCCAGCAGCTTGGGGCCAGGGGATGGCTACACCTTC. Translated, it gives CASSLGPGDGYTF.

The chain carries TRBV5-6 and TRBJ2-3; weak D call: TRBD1 (8 bases). CDR1 and CDR2 (germline): SGHDT, YYEEEE. The V end was cut by 4 bases, the J end by 2 bases, with 17 bases between. This CDR3 has 16 residues. As DNA, the CDR3 is TGTGCCAGCAGCCCCGATACAGGGGGGGTCACAGATACGCAGTATTTT. This encodes CASSPDTGGVTDTQYF.

The chain uses TRBV27 and TRBJ1-5; TRBD1 agrees at 7 bases. The CDR3 sequence is 13 residues long. V was pared by 6 bases and J by 4 bases, with 3 bases of the junction left unmatched. Germline-derived CDR1 and CDR2 are MNHEY and SMNVEV (reference sequence). The CDR3, as DNA: TGTGCCAGCAGCCCAGGGGGGAATCAGCCCCAGCATTTT. It translates to CASSPGGNQPQHF.

V and J are TRBV5-4 and TRBJ1-2; perhaps TRBD1 as D (6 bases). The CDR3 consists of 15 residues. In germline, CDR1 is SGHNT, CDR2 YYREEE (reference sequence). Trimming left V 6 bases short and J 3 bases short, with 18 bases between. CDR3 loop: CASNLFRGNDYGYTF. CDR3 sequence (DNA): TGTGCCAGCAACTTATTTAGGGGGAACGACTATGGCTACACCTTC.

This clone was counted between two and nine times. In DNA form, the CDR3 reads TGTGCCAGTAGTCAAGACAGGGAAACCTACGAGCAGTACTTC. It translates to CASSQDRETYEQYF. V gene TRBV19 combines with J gene TRBJ2-7; 7 nucleotides align to TRBD1. The germline V gene has CDR1 LNHDA and CDR2 SQIVND (reference sequence). The CDR3 extends over 14 amino acids. V was pared by 5 bases and J by 2 bases, with 6 bases of the junction left unmatched.

This clone has just a few counts. The CDR3 DNA reads TGTGCCAGCAGGATGACAGGGACGGATTCACCCCTCCACTTT. Its translation is CASRMTGTDSPLHF. The chain carries TRBV27 and TRBJ1-6; 7 nucleotides agree with TRBD1. Germline CDR1 and CDR2: MNHEY and SMNVEV (reference sequence). This CDR3 comprises 14 residues. V gave up 6 bases and J gave up 8 bases; unmatched junction bases: 7.

J is TRBJ2-1 and V is TRBV6-1; 7 nucleotides align to TRBD2. V shed 7 bases, J shed 9 bases, and the junction held 9 bases outside the gene matches. Germline V CDR1 and CDR2: MNHNS, SASEGT. CDR3 length equals 13 residues. The CDR3 bases are TGTGCCAGCACCCTGGGGGGGAAGGGTGAGCAGTTCTTC. Amino acids: CASTLGGKGEQFF.

This sequence joins TRBV5-1 and TRBJ1-3; possible D gene TRBD1, 5 bases. The CDR3 runs to 14 residues. Trimming cost V 1 base and J 2 bases, with 7 bases left between them. The germline V gene encodes CDR1 SGHRS and CDR2 YFSETQ. Here the CDR3 reads CASSLSGTGNTIYF. CDR3 sequence (DNA): TGCGCCAGCAGCTTGTCAGGGACTGGAAACACCATATATTTT.

The rearrangement joins TRBV9 to TRBJ2-5; 8 bases align to TRBD2. Germline trimming cut 2 bases from V and 1 base from J; bases unmatched to any gene: 4. Germline values: CDR1 SGDLS, CDR2 YYNGEE. This CDR3 has 15 amino acids. CDR3 bases: TGTGCCAGCAGCGTCGACGGGGGGGGCCAAGAGACCCAGTACTTC. It encodes CASSVDGGGQETQYF.

The V gene is TRBV5-4, the J gene TRBJ2-2; the D is unclear. The germline CDR1 and CDR2 sequences are SGHNT and YYREEE (reference sequence). The CDR3 sequence is 14 residues long. V shed 0 bases and J shed 1 base, with 4 bases lying between them. CDR3 sequence (DNA): TGTGCCAGCAGCTTGGGACAGAACACCGGGGAGCTGTTTTTT. Amino acids: CASSLGQNTGELFF. The full variable domain, with the rest looked up from reference TRBV5-4 and TRBJ2-2, is ETGVTQSPTHLIKTRGQQVTLRCSSQSGHNTVSWYQQALGQGPQFIFQYYREEENGRGNFPPRFSGLQFPNYSSELNVNALELDDSALYLCASSLGQNTGELFFGEGSRLTVL.

V and J are TRBV4-3 and TRBJ2-3, with 12 bases matching TRBD2. In germline, CDR1 is LGHNA, CDR2 YSLEER. The CDR3 covers 17 residues. Unmatched junction bases numbered 11, after V lost 4 bases and J lost 6 bases. CDR3 sequence: CASSPTRTSGESDTQYF. DNA for the CDR3: TGCGCCAGCAGCCCCACGAGGACTAGCGGGGAAAGTGATACGCAGTATTTT.

In this sample, this clone turned up a few times. CDR3 DNA sequence: TGTGCCAGCTCAGGACCCGGGACAGGGGCGTCCTATGGCTACACCTTC. Translation: CASSGPGTGASYGYTF. This chain joins TRBV18 and TRBJ1-2; TRBD1 aligns across 10 bases. V lost 5 bases and J lost 4; bases outside the gene matches: 10. This CDR3 comprises 16 residues. Germline V lookup: CDR1 KGHSH, CDR2 LQKENI.

The rearrangement links TRBV5-1 to TRBJ1-4; D is perhaps TRBD1 (6 bases). This CDR3 is built from 15 residues. Germline V lookup: CDR1 SGHRS, CDR2 YFSETQ. Trimming pared 4 bases from V and 8 bases from J, leaving 18 bases between. CDR3 DNA sequence: TGCGCCAGCAGCATGGCGACAGGTCTGGGGGAAAAACTGTTTTTT. Amino acids: CASSMATGLGEKLFF. Full variable domain (outside the CDR3, taken from reference TRBV5-1 and TRBJ1-4): KAGVTQTPRYLIKTRGQQVTLSCSPISGHRSVSWYQQTPGQGLQFLFEYFSETQRNKGNFPGRFSGRQFSNSRSEMNVSTLELGDSALYLCASSMATGLGEKLFFGSGTQLSVL.

The V call is TRBV6-4, the J call TRBJ1-1, with TRBD1 identical over 7 bases. Germline CDR1 MRHNA, CDR2 SNTAGT. This CDR3 spans 14 amino acids. J was trimmed by 6 bases and V by 4 bases; bases with no gene match: 8. In nucleotides, the CDR3 is TGTGCCAGCAGTGTTTCAGGGGGGTTGGCTGAAGCTTTCTTT. It encodes CASSVSGGLAEAFF.

The rearrangement joins TRBV9 to TRBJ2-1; TRBD2 matches at 9 bases. V gave up 4 bases and J gave up 7 bases; unmatched junction bases: 12. Germline assignment: CDR1 SGDLS and CDR2 YYNGEE. This CDR3 is built from 16 residues. CDR3 loop: CASSPGQAGGWNEQFF. The CDR3 coding sequence is TGTGCCAGCAGCCCCGGCCAAGCGGGGGGATGGAATGAGCAGTTCTTC.

As DNA, the CDR3 is TGTGCCAGCAGCTTAGCTGGGACACAAGATTCACCCCTCCACTTT. It is translated as CASSLAGTQDSPLHF. The chain combines TRBV11-2 with TRBJ1-6; D possibly corresponds to TRBD1 (6 bases). The CDR3 totals 15 residues. Trimming stripped 1 base from V and 8 bases from J, with 12 bases between. Germline assignment: CDR1 SGHAT and CDR2 FQNNGV.

There are a few counts of this clone. The rearrangement joins TRBV7-2 to TRBJ1-1; 7 positions match TRBD1. The length of the CDR3 is 14 residues. Per germline, CDR1 SGHTA and CDR2 FQGNSA. V gave up 4 bases and J gave up 1 base; unmatched junction bases: 3. CDR3 nucleotides: TGTGCCAGCAGCTCGGGACAGCGGAACACTGAAGCTTTCTTT. This codes for CASSSGQRNTEAFF.

This clone was detected only a few times. The chain combines TRBV5-4 with TRBJ1-6; tentative D call: TRBD1 (5 bases). The CDR3 has 13 amino acids. In germline, CDR1 is SGHNT, CDR2 YYREEE (reference sequence). Trimming removed 3 bases at V and 10 bases at J, with 11 bases between. The DNA for the CDR3 is TGTGCCAGCAGCTCGGCGGGGGGATCACCCCTCCACTTT. Translated: CASSSAGGSPLHF.

This clone occurred once. The chain carries TRBV9 and TRBJ1-3; no clear D. Trimming shortened V by 0 bases and J by 4 bases, and 11 bases separated the two germline ends. The CDR3 consists of 15 residues. Germline V gene data show CDR1 as SGDLS and CDR2 as YYNGEE. CDR3: CASSVGSDFGNTIYF. Written as DNA, the CDR3 is TGTGCCAGCAGCGTAGGTAGCGACTTCGGAAACACCATATATTTT. Full variable domain (rest looked up from reference TRBV9 and TRBJ1-3): DSGVTQTPKHLITATGQRVTLRCSPRSGDLSVYWYQQSLDQGLQFLIQYYNGEERAKGNILERFSAQQFPDLHSELNLSSLELGDSALYFCASSVGSDFGNTIYFGEGSWLTVV.

The rearrangement joins TRBV6-1 to TRBJ2-7; D might be TRBD1 (6 bases). Trimming cost V 10 bases and J 2 bases, with 9 bases left between them. This CDR3 comprises 11 residues. CDR1 is MNHNS, CDR2 SASEGT, per germline. Written as DNA, the CDR3 is TGTGCCACAGGGGTGGCCTACGAGCAGTACTTC. Protein: CATGVAYEQYF.

The CDR3 spells CASSVLEINSPLHF. CDR3 DNA: TGTGCCAGCAGCGTCTTAGAGATTAATTCACCCCTCCACTTT. V gene TRBV9 combines with J gene TRBJ1-6; D is unresolved. Trimming left V 2 bases short and J 6 bases short, with 9 bases between. Looked up from germline, CDR1 is SGDLS and CDR2 is YYNGEE. The CDR3 extends over 14 amino acids.

The chain is built from TRBV27 and TRBJ1-4, with a tentative D call TRBD1 (6 bases). The length of the CDR3 is 14 residues. V was shortened by 5 bases and J by 1 base, with 8 bases between the two germline ends. CDR1 and CDR2 from the germline V gene are MNHEY and SMNVEV (reference sequence). CDR3 sequence reads: CASSPGVTNEKLFF. DNA for the CDR3: TGTGCCAGCAGTCCAGGGGTAACTAATGAAAAACTGTTTTTT.

V and J are TRBV6-5 and TRBJ1-2, with 7 bases matching TRBD1. This CDR3 region has 14 residues. Germline V CDR1 and CDR2: MNHEY, SVGAGI. Trimming removed 6 bases from V and 4 bases from J; junction bases left unmatched: 8. The CDR3 loop is CASRKTGSLYGYTF. The CDR3 region has the DNA TGTGCCAGCAGGAAGACAGGGAGTCTCTATGGCTACACCTTC.

This rearrangement joins TRBV6-6 to TRBJ1-6; 7 bases agree with TRBD1. After removal of 4 bases from V and 9 bases from J, the junction contained 6 bases not matched to a gene. The CDR3 is 14 residues long. Germline V gives CDR1 MNHNY, CDR2 SVGAGI (reference sequence). This CDR3 reads CASSSGQVGSPLHF. Here the CDR3 DNA reads TGTGCCAGCAGTTCCGGACAGGTTGGTTCACCCCTCCACTTT.